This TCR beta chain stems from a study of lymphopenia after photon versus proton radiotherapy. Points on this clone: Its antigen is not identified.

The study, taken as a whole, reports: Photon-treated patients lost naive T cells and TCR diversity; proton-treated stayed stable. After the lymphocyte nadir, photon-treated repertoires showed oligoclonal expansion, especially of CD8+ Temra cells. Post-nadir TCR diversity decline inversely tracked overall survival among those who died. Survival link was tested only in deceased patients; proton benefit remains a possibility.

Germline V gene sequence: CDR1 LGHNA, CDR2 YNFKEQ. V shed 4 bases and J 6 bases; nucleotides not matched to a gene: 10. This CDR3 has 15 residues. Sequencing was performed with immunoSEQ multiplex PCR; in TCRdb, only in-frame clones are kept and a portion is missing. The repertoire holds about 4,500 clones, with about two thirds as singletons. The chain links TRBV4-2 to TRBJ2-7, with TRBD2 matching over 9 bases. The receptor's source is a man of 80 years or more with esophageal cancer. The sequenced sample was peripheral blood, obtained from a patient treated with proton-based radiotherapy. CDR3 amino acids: CASSPTSGASAEQYF. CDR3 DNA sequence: TGTGCCAGCAGCCCGACTAGCGGAGCCTCGGCCGAGCAGTACTTC.